This T cell receptor (beta chain) was identified in a study of prognosis after radiotherapy for stage I lung cancer. Of note for this clonotype: Its antigen is not known.

Prior chemotherapy, radiotherapy and other malignancies were absent; CT and PET/CT showed node-negative disease. For each of two time points, an approximately 6-milliliter draw of peripheral blood was taken. Germline V gives CDR1 SGHTA, CDR2 FQGTGA. V lost 5 bases, J lost 11 bases, and 18 bases lay in between. The CDR3 has 14 amino acids. Study observations and caveats: Counts of unique TCR clones fell following stereotactic body radiation therapy, median around 10,000 versus 6,900.

By two-round multiplex PCR, the TCR beta CDR3 was amplified from genomic DNA. The use of primers specific to each TRBV and TRBJ gene characterized first-round PCR. The second round, a PCR step, used universal primers. TCRdb itself ran the multiplex PCR reads through MiXCR, one entry per CDR3 protein. This sample has about 15,000 distinct CDR3 sequences, with about 44% found just once. This clonotype originated in a donor aged 50 or older with non-small cell lung cancer. Material: PBMCs, obtained before or after stereotactic body radiation therapy (not recorded which). The gene calls are TRBV7-3 and TRBJ2-2, with D possibly TRBD2 on 6 matching bases. CDR3 nucleotide sequence: TGTGCCAGCAGCAACGGAGGGAATACCGTTGAGCTGTTTTTT. Its protein product is CASSNGGNTVELFF.